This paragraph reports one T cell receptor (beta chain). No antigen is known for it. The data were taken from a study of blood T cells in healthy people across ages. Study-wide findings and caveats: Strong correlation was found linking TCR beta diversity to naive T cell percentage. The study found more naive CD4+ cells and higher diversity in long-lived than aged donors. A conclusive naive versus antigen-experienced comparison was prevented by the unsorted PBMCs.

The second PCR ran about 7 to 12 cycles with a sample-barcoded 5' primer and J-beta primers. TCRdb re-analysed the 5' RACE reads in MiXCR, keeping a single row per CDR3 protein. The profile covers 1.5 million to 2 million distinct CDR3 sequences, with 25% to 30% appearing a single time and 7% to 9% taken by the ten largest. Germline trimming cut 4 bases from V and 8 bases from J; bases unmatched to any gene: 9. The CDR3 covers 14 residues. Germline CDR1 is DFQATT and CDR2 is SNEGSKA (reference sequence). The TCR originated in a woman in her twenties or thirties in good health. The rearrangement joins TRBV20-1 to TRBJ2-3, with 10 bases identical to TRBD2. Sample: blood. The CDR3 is CSAKASGGSGTQYF. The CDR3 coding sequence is TGCAGTGCTAAGGCTAGCGGGGGTTCAGGTACGCAGTATTTT.